This T cell receptor beta chain was recorded in a study of early T cells in non-severe SARS-CoV-2 infection. Study background: Sequenced material consisted of bulk RNA (from unsorted whole blood), and chains were unpaired.

Using its own MiXCR run on the 5' RACE reads, TCRdb lists one record per CDR3 protein. Altogether approximately 52,000 distinct CDR3 sequences are present, just over 8% being singletons, with the ten largest covering around 9.4%. This clonotype was found a few times. The clonotype originates from an adult who was a healthcare worker with PCR-confirmed SARS-CoV-2 infection or an uninfected control (not recorded which). Sequencing was done on a sample of whole blood.

CDR3 sequence (DNA): TGTGCCAGCAGCGGAGGGGACCTAGATCAGCCCCAGCATTTT. Translation: CASSGGDLDQPQHF. This chain connects TRBV9 to TRBJ1-5, with a weak D call TRBD1 (5 bases). The CDR3 has 14 amino acids. Germline V gene data show CDR1 as SGDLS and CDR2 as YYNGEE. V lost 3 bases and J lost 5, with 12 bases in between.